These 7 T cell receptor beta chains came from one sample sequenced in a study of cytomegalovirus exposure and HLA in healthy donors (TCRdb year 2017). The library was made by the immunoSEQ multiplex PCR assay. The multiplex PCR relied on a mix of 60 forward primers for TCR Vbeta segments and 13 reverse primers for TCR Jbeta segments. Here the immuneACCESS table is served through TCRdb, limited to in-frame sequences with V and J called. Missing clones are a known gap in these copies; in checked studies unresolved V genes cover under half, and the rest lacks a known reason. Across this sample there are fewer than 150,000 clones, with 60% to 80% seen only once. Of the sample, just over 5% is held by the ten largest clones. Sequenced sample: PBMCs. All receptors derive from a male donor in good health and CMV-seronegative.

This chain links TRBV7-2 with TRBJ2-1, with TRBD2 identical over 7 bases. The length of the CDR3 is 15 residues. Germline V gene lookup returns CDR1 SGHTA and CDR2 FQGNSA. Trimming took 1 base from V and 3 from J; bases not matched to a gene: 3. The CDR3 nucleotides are TGTGCCAGCAGCTTAGTTGCGGGGGACTACAATGAGCAGTTCTTC. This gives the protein CASSLVAGDYNEQFF.

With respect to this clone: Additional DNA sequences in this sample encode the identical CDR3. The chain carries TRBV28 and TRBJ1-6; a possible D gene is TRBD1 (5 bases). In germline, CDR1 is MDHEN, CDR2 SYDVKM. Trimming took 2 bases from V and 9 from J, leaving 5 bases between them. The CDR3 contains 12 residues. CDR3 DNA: TGTGCCAGCAGTTTAAGGGGTTCACCCCTCCACTTT. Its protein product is CASSLRGSPLHF.

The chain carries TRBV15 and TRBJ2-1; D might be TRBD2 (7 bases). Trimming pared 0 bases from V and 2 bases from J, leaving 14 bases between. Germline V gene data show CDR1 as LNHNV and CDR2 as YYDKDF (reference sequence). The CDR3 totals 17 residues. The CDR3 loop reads CATSRDRGGTTYNEQFF. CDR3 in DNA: TGTGCCACCAGCAGAGATAGGGGGGGAACAACCTACAATGAGCAGTTCTTC.

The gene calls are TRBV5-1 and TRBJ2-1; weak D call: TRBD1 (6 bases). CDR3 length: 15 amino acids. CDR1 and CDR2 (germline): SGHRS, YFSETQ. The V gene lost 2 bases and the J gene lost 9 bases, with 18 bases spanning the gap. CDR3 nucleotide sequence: TGCGCCAGCAGCTTCGGCCAGATTACAGGGAGTGAGCAGTTCTTC. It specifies CASSFGQITGSEQFF.

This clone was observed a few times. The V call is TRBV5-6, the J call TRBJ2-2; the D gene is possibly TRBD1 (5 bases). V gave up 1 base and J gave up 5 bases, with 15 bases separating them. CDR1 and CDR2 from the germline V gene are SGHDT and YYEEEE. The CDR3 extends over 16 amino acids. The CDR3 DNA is TGTGCCAGCAGCTTGTATCCAGGGCCGCCGACCGGGGAGCTGTTTTTT. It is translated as CASSLYPGPPTGELFF.

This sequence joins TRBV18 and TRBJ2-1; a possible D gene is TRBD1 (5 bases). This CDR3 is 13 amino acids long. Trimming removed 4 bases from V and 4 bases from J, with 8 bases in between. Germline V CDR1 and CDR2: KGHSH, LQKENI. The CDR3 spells CASSLQEYNEQFF. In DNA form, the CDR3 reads TGTGCCAGCTCACTACAGGAATACAATGAGCAGTTCTTC. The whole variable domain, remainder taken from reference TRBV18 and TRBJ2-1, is NAGVMQNPRHLVRRRGQEARLRCSPMKGHSHVYWYRQLPEEGLKFMVYLQKENIIDESGMPKERFSAEFPKEGPSILRIQQVVRGDSAAYFCASSLQEYNEQFFGPGTRLTVL.

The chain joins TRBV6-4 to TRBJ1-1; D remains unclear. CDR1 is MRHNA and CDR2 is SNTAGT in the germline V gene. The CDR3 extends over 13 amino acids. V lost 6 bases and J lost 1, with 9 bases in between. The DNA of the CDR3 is TGTGCCAGCAGACAGAGCCAGAACACTGAAGCTTTCTTT. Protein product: CASRQSQNTEAFF.